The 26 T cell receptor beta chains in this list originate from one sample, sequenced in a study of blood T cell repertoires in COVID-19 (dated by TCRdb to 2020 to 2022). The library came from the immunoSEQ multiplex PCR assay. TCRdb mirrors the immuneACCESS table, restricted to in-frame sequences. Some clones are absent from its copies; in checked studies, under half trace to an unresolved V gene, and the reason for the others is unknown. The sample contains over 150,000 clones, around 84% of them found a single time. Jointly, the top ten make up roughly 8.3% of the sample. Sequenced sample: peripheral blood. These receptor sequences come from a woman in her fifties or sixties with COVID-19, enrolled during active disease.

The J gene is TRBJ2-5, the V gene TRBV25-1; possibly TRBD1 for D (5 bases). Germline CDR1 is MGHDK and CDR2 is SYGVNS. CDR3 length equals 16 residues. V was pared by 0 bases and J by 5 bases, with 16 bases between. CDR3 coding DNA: TGTGCCAGCAGTGAATACTTAGGGCAGGGATGGGAGACCCAGTACTTC. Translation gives CASSEYLGQGWETQYF.

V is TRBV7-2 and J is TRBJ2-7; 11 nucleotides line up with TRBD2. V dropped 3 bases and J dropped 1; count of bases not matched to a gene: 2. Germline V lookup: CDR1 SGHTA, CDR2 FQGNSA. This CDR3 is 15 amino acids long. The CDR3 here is CASSFGTSGSYEQYF. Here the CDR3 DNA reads TGTGCCAGCAGCTTCGGGACTAGCGGTTCCTACGAGCAGTACTTC. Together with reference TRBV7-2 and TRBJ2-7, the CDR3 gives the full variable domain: GAGVSQSPSNKVTEKGKDVELRCDPISGHTALYWYRQSLGQGLEFLIYFQGNSAPDKSGLPSDRFSAERTGGSVSTLTIQRTQQEDSAVYLCASSFGTSGSYEQYFGPGTRLTVT.

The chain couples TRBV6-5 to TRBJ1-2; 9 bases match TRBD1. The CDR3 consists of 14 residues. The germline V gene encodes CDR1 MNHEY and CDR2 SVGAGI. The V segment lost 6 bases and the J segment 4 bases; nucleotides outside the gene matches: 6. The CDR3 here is CASRADRGGYGYTF. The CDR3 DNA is TGTGCCAGCAGAGCGGACAGGGGTGGCTATGGCTACACCTTC.

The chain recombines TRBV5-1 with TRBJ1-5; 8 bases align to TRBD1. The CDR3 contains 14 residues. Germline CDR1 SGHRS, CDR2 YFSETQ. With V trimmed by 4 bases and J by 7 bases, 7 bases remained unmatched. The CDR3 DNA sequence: TGCGCCAGCAGCCAAGGACAGGGAGGGCAGCCCCAGCATTTT. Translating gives CASSQGQGGQPQHF.

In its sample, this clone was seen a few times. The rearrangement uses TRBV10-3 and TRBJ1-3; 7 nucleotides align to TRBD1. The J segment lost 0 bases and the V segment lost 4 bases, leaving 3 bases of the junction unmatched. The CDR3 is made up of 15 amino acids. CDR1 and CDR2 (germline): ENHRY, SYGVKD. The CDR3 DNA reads TGTGCCATCAGTGCGGGGGACAGCTCTGGAAACACCATATATTTT. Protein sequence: CAISAGDSSGNTIYF.

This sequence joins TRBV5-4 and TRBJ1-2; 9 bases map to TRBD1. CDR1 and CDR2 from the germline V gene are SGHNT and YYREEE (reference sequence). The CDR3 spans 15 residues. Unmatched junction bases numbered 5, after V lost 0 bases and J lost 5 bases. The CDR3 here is CASSLGGQGFYGYTF. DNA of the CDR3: TGTGCCAGCAGCTTGGGAGGACAGGGGTTTTATGGCTACACCTTC.

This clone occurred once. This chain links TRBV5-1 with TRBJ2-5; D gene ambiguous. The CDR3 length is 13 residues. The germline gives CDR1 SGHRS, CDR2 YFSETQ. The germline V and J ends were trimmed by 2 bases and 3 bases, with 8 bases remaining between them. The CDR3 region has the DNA TGCGCCAGCAGCTTTCTAACCAAAGAGACCCAGTACTTC. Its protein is CASSFLTKETQYF.

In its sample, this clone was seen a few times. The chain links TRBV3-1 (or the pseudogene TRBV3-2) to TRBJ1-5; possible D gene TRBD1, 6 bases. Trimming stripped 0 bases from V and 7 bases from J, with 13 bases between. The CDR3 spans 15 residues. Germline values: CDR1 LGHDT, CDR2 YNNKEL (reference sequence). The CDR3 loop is CASSQDPGGRQPQHF. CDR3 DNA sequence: TGTGCCAGCAGCCAAGATCCTGGGGGCCGACAGCCCCAGCATTTT.

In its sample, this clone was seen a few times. Written as DNA, the CDR3 is TGTGCCAGCAGCCCAGGGAGGGCAGATCAGTACGTC. This codes for CASSPGRADQYV. V gene TRBV12-3 or TRBV12-4 combines with J gene TRBJ2-7; TRBD2 matches at 7 bases. This CDR3 has 12 amino acids. The J segment lost 10 bases and the V segment lost 6 bases, leaving 9 bases of the junction unmatched.

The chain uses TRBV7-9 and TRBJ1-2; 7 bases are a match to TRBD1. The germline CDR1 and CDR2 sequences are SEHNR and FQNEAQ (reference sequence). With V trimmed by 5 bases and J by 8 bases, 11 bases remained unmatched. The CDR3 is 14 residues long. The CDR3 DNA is TGTGCCAGCAGCCTACTTAAGGGGGCGGAGGGCTACACCTTC. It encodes CASSLLKGAEGYTF.

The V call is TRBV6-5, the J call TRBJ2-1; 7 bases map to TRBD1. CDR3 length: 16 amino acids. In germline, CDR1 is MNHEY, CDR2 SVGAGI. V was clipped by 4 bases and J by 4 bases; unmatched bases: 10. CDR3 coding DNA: TGTGCCAGCAGTTTCCCGACAGGGATAATATACAATGAGCAGTTCTTC. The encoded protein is CASSFPTGIIYNEQFF.

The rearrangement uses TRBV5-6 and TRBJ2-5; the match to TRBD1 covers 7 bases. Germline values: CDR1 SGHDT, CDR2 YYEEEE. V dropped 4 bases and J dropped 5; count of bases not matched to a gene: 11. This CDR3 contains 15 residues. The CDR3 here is CASSLTGPPRETQYF. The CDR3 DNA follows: TGTGCCAGCAGCCTGACAGGGCCGCCACGGGAGACCCAGTACTTC.

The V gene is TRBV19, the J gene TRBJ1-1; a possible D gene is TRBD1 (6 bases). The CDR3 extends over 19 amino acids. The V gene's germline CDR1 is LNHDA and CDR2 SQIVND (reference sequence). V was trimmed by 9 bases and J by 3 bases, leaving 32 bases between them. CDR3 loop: CASRPGQLFPYRAHTEAFF. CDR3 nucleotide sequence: TGTGCCAGCAGACCGGGACAACTTTTCCCATACCGAGCCCACACTGAAGCTTTCTTT.

Written as DNA, the CDR3 is TGTGCCAGCAGCCCAAGGACAGGGAACACTGAAGCTTTCTTT. This sequence encodes CASSPRTGNTEAFF. The chain links TRBV9 to TRBJ1-1; 7 positions match TRBD1. Losses at the gene ends were 4 bases for V and 1 base for J; bases not matched to a gene: 4. The CDR3 consists of 14 residues. Germline CDR1 is SGDLS and CDR2 is YYNGEE.

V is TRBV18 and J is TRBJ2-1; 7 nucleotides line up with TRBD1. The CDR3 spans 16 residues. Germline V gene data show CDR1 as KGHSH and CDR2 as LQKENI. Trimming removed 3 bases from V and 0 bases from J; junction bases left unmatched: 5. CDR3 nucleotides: TGTGCCAGCTCACCCCAGGGACAGAGCTCCTACAATGAGCAGTTCTTC. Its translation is CASSPQGQSSYNEQFF.

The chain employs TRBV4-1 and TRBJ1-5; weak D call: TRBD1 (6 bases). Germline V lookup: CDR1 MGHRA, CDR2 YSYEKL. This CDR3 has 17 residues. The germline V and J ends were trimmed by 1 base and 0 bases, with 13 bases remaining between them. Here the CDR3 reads CASSQVEQGYSNQPQHF. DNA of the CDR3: TGCGCCAGCAGCCAAGTAGAGCAGGGGTATAGCAATCAGCCCCAGCATTTT.

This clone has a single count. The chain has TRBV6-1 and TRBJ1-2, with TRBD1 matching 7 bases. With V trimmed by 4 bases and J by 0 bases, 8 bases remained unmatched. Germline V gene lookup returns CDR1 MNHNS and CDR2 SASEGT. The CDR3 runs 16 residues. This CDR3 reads CASSGQGTAANYGYTF. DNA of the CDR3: TGTGCCAGCAGTGGCCAAGGGACAGCAGCTAACTATGGCTACACCTTC.

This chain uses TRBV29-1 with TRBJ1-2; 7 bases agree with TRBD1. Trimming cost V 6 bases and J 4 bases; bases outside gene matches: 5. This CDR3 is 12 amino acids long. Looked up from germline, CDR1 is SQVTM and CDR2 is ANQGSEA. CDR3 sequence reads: CSVSRQGYGYTF. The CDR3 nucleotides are TGCAGCGTCTCCCGACAGGGCTATGGCTACACCTTC.

The CDR3 loop is CASSLGRVTGELFF. The CDR3 bases are TGTGCCAGCAGCTTAGGCAGGGTCACCGGGGAGCTGTTTTTT. The rearrangement joins TRBV5-8 to TRBJ2-2, with D tentatively TRBD1 (5 bases). In germline, CDR1 is SGHTS, CDR2 YDEGEE. Trimming took off 2 bases at V and 4 bases at J, with 9 bases between the two ends. The CDR3 runs 14 residues.

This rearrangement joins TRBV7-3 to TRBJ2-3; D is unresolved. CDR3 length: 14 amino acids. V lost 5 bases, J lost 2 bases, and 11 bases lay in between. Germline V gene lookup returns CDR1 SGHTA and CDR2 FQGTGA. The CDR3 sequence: CASSVSRSTDTQYF. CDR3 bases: TGTGCCAGCAGCGTTAGCCGATCCACAGATACGCAGTATTTT.

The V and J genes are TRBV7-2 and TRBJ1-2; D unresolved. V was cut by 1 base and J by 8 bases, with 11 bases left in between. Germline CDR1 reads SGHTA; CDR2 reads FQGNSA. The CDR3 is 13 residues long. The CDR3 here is CASSLGGWRGYTF. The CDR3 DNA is TGTGCCAGCAGCTTAGGGGGATGGAGGGGCTACACCTTC. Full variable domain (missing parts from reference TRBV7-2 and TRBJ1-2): GAGVSQSPSNKVTEKGKDVELRCDPISGHTALYWYRQSLGQGLEFLIYFQGNSAPDKSGLPSDRFSAERTGGSVSTLTIQRTQQEDSAVYLCASSLGGWRGYTFGSGTRLTVV.

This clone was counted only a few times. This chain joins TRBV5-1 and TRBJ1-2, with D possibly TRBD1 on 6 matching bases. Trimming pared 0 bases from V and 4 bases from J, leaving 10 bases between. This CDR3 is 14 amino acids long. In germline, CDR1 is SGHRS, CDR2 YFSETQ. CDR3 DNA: TGCGCCAGCAGCTTGGAACAGGGCAGCTATGGCTACACCTTC. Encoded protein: CASSLEQGSYGYTF.

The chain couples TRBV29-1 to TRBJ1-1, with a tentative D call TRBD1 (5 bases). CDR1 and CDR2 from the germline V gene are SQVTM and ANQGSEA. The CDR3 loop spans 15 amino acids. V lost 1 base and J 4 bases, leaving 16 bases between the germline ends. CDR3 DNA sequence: TGCAGCGTTGAAGCTGGGGGAGGGCTATTCACTGAAGCTTTCTTT. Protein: CSVEAGGGLFTEAFF.

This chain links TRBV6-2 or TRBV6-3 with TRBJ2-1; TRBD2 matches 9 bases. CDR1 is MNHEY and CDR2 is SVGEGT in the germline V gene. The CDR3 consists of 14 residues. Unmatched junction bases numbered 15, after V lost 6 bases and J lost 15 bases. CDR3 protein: CASSVGLAGFVRFF. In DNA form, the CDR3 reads TGTGCCAGCAGCGTTGGGCTAGCGGGGTTTGTTCGGTTCTTC.

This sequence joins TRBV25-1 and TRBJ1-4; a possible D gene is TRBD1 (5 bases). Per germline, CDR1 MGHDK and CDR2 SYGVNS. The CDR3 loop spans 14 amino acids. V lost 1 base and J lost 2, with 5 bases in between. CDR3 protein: CASSEWGTNEKLFF. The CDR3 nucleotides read TGTGCCAGCAGTGAATGGGGCACTAATGAAAAACTGTTTTTT.

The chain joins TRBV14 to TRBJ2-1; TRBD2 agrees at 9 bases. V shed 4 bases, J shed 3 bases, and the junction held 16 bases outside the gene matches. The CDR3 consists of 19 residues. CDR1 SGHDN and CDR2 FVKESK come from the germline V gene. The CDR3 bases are TGTGCCAGCAGCCCCCGTCGGGGGGCTAGCGGGACTTTCTACAATGAGCAGTTCTTC. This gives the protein CASSPRRGASGTFYNEQFF.